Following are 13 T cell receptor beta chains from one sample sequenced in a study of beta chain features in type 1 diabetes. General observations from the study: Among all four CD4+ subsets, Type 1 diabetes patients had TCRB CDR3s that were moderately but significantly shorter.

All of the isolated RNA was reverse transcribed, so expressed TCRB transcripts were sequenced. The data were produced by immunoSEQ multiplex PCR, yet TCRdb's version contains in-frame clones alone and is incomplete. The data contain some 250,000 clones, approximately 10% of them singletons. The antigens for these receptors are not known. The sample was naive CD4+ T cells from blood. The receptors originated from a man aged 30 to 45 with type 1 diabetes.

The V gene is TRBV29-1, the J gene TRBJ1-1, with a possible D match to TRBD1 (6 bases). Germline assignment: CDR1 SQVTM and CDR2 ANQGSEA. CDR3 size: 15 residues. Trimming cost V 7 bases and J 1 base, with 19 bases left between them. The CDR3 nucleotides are TGCAGCGCCCCATTGTATACAGGGAAGAACACTGAAGCTTTCTTT. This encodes CSAPLYTGKNTEAFF.

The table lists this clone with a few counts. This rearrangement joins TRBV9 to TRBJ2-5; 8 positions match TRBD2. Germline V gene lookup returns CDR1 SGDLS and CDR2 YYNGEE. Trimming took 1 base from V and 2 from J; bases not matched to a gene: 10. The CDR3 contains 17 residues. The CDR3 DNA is TGTGCCAGCAGCGTACGGGAGGGGCGGGGGCCTCAAGAGACCCAGTACTTC. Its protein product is CASSVREGRGPQETQYF.

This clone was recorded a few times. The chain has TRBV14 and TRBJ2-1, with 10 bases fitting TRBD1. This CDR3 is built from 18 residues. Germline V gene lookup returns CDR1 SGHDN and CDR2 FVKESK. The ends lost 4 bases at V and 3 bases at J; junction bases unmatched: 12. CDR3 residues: CASSPSDGGTGVYNEQFF. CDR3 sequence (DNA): TGTGCCAGCAGCCCAAGTGATGGGGGGACAGGGGTCTACAATGAGCAGTTCTTC.

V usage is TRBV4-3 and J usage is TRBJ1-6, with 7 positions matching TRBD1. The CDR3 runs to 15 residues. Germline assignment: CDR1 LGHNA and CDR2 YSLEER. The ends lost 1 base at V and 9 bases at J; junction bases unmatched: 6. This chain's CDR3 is CASSQGWDRSSPLHF. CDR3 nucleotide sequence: TGCGCCAGCAGCCAAGGATGGGACAGAAGTTCACCCCTCCACTTT.

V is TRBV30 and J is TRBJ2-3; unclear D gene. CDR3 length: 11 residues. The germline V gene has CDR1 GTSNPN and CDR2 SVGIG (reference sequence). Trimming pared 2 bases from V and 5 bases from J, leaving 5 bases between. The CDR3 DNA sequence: TGTGCCTGGAGTCGAGTAGATACGCAGTATTTT. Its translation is CAWSRVDTQYF.

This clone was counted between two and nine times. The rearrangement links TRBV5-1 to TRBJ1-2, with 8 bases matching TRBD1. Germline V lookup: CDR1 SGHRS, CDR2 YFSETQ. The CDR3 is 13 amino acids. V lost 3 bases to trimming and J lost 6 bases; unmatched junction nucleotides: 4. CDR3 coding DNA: TGCGCCAGCAGCTCACAGGGGGGACATGGCTACACCTTC. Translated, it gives CASSSQGGHGYTF.

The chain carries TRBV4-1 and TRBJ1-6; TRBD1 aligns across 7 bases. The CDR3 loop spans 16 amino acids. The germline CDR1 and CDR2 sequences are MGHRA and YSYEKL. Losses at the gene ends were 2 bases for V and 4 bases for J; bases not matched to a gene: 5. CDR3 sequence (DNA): TGCGCCAGCAGCCAACCTTCGGGACAGTATAATTCACCCCTCCACTTT. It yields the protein CASSQPSGQYNSPLHF.

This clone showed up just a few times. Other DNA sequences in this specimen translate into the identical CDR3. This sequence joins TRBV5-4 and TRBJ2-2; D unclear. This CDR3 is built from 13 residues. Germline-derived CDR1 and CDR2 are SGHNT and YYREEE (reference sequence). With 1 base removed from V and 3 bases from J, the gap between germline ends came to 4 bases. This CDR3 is CASSLRDTGELFF. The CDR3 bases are TGTGCCAGCAGCTTGCGGGACACCGGGGAGCTGTTTTTT.

The CDR3 spells CASRGDSNTEAFF. The CDR3 coding sequence is TGTGCCAGCAGAGGGGACAGCAACACTGAAGCTTTCTTT. J is TRBJ1-1 and V is TRBV7-9, with 7 bases lining up with TRBD1. The CDR3 consists of 13 residues. V was clipped by 6 bases and J by 2 bases; unmatched bases: 3. Germline V gene sequence: CDR1 SEHNR, CDR2 FQNEAQ (reference sequence).

CDR3 protein: CASSVGWRGEAFF. The CDR3, as DNA: TGTGCCAGCAGCGTAGGGTGGAGGGGTGAAGCTTTCTTT. J is TRBJ1-1 and V is TRBV9; tentative D call: TRBD1 (5 bases). Germline CDR1 is SGDLS and CDR2 is YYNGEE. The length of the CDR3 is 13 residues. V was pared by 0 bases and J by 7 bases, with 10 bases between.

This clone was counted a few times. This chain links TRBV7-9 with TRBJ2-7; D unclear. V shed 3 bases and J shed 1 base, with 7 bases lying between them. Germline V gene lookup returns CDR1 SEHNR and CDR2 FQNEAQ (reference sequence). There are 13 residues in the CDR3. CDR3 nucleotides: TGTGCCAGCAGCTTCTATACTTCCTACGAGCAGTACTTC. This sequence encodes CASSFYTSYEQYF.

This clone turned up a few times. The CDR3 DNA follows: TGTGCTAGTGGTGCGGGGAGGAAAGGTATGAACACTGAAGCTTTCTTT. Translating gives CASGAGRKGMNTEAFF. The V and J genes are TRBV12-5 and TRBJ1-1; D not certain. This CDR3 region has 16 residues. Germline CDR1 LGHNT, CDR2 FRNRAP. Trimming cost V 5 bases and J 0 bases, with 16 bases left between them.

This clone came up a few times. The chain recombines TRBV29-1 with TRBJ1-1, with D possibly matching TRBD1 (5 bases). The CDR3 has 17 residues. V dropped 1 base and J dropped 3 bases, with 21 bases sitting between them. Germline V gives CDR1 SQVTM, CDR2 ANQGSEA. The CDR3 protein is CSVEAYATATKDTEAFF. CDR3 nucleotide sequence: TGCAGCGTTGAAGCATATGCGACAGCCACCAAAGACACTGAAGCTTTCTTT.